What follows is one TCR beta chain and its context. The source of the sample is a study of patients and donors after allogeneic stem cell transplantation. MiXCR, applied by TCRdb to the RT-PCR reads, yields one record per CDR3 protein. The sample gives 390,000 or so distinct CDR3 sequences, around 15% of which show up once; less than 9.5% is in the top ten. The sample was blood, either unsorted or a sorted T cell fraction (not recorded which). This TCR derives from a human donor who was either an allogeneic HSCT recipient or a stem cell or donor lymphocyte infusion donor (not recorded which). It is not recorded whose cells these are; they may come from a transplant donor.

CDR3 in DNA: TGTGCCAGCAGTTTCGACAGCAAGAACACTGAAGCTTTCTTT. Translated, it gives CASSFDSKNTEAFF. The genes are TRBV12-3 or TRBV12-4 and TRBJ1-1; tentatively, D is TRBD1 (5 bases). With 3 bases removed from V and 1 base from J, the gap between germline ends came to 9 bases. The CDR3 length is 14 residues.